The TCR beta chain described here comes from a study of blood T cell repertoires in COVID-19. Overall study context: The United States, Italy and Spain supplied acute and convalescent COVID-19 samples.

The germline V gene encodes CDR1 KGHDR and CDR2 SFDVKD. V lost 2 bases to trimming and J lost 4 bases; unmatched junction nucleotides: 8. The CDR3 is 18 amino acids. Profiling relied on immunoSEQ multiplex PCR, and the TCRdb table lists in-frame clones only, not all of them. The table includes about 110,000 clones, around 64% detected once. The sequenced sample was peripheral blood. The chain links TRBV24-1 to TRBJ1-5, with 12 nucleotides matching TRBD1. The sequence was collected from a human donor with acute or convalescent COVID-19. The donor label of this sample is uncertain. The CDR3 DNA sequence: TGTGCCACCAGTGATTCAGCTCCGGGACAGGGGGCAAATCAGCCCCAGCATTTT. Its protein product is CATSDSAPGQGANQPQHF.